The 18 T cell receptor beta chains listed next were all sequenced from one sample in a study of blood T cells in healthy people across ages. The authors ran a second PCR of roughly 6 to 11 cycles using a sample-barcoded 5' primer and a J-beta primer mix. From the 5' RACE reads, TCRdb called clonotypes with MiXCR, one entry per CDR3 protein. The data show roughly 1.5 million distinct CDR3 sequences, approximately 43% seen once. What was sequenced was blood. The source is a woman younger than 35 in good health.

The chain has TRBV12-3 or TRBV12-4 and TRBJ1-3, with a tentative D call TRBD1 (5 bases). V dropped 7 bases and J dropped 0 bases, with 25 bases sitting between them. This CDR3 has 19 residues. For the CDR3, the DNA is TGTGCCAGCACCGAATTAAGGACAATTCTACCCCTCTCTGGAAACACCATATATTTT. As protein: CASTELRTILPLSGNTIYF.

The genes are TRBV27 and TRBJ2-5; 13 bases are shared with TRBD2. Germline V gives CDR1 MNHEY, CDR2 SMNVEV (reference sequence). This CDR3 comprises 17 residues. V was clipped by 2 bases and J by 11 bases; unmatched bases: 14. CDR3 protein: CASSLLTSGGVYNEQYF. Here the CDR3 DNA reads TGTGCCAGCAGTTTACTAACTAGCGGGGGGGTCTACAATGAGCAGTACTTC.

The chain recombines TRBV15 with TRBJ2-5; tentative D call: TRBD2 (6 bases). Germline V gene sequence: CDR1 LNHNV, CDR2 YYDKDF (reference sequence). V was cut by 0 bases and J by 5 bases, with 13 bases left in between. The CDR3 length is 15 residues. The CDR3 DNA reads as TGTGCCACCAGCAGAGATCGGCGGGGATCGGAGACCCAGTACTTC. It translates to CATSRDRRGSETQYF.

This clonotype was counted between two and nine times. The genes are TRBV7-3 and TRBJ2-1, with 7 positions matching TRBD2. With 2 bases clipped from V and 6 bases from J, the junction kept 7 bases outside the gene matches. CDR3 length: 15 amino acids. Germline loops: CDR1 SGHTA, CDR2 FQGTGA. CDR3: CASSLGGGWGNEQFF. CDR3 bases: TGTGCCAGCAGCTTAGGGGGGGGTTGGGGCAATGAGCAGTTCTTC.

This clonotype was found a few times. The V gene is TRBV20-1, the J gene TRBJ1-1, with 8 bases matching TRBD1. This CDR3 has 14 amino acids. CDR1 DFQATT and CDR2 SNEGSKA come from the germline V gene (reference sequence). In DNA form, the CDR3 reads TGCACCTCCTCCAGGGGGCTGGGGAACACTGAAGCTTTCTTT. It codes for CTSSRGLGNTEAFF.

The V gene is TRBV20-1, the J gene TRBJ2-1, with D perhaps TRBD1 (6 bases). The germline V and J ends were trimmed by 7 bases and 0 bases, with 10 bases remaining between them. The CDR3 is made up of 13 amino acids. Germline assignment: CDR1 DFQATT and CDR2 SNEGSKA (reference sequence). The CDR3 reads CSERTASYNEQFF. DNA for the CDR3: TGCAGTGAGAGGACAGCCTCCTACAATGAGCAGTTCTTC.

The CDR3 region has the DNA TGCGCCAGCAGCCAAATTAGAATCGGGGAGCTGTTTTTT. This sequence encodes CASSQIRIGELFF. This chain connects TRBV4-3 to TRBJ2-2; no firm D call. Germline V gene sequence: CDR1 LGHNA, CDR2 YSLEER. This CDR3 is 13 amino acids long. Trimming removed 2 bases at V and 7 bases at J, with 8 bases between.

The sample holds one count of this clonotype. The chain uses TRBV28 and TRBJ1-5, with 11 bases identical to TRBD1. Germline values: CDR1 MDHEN, CDR2 SYDVKM. CDR3 length equals 15 residues. J lost 5 bases, V lost 4 bases, and 4 bases had no gene match. In DNA, the CDR3 is TGTGCCAGCAGTTGCGGACAGGGGGCCGATCAGCCCCAGCATTTT. It encodes CASSCGQGADQPQHF.

DNA of the CDR3: TGCAGTGCTAACGCAGACAGGAACACTGAAGCTTTCTTT. Its protein is CSANADRNTEAFF. The chain carries TRBV20-1 and TRBJ1-1, with D maybe TRBD1 (5 bases). Germline V gene sequence: CDR1 DFQATT, CDR2 SNEGSKA (reference sequence). The CDR3 has 13 amino acids. V dropped 4 bases and J dropped 1 base, with 10 bases sitting between them.

This clonotype came up a few times. This chain joins TRBV20-1 and TRBJ1-5; D may be TRBD1 (5 bases). Germline CDR1 reads DFQATT; CDR2 reads SNEGSKA (reference sequence). Trimming shortened V by 6 bases and J by 4 bases, and 16 bases separated the two germline ends. The CDR3 contains 14 residues. The CDR3 sequence is CSAARGSWNQPQHF. The CDR3 DNA sequence: TGCAGTGCAGCACGGGGGTCCTGGAATCAGCCCCAGCATTTT.

V and J are TRBV2 and TRBJ2-7, with a possible D match to TRBD2 (5 bases). CDR3 length equals 14 residues. The germline V gene encodes CDR1 SNHLY and CDR2 FYNNEI. Trimming removed 10 bases at V and 3 bases at J, with 19 bases between. The DNA for the CDR3 is TGTGCCACCACGCGGGCAGCGGAGAACTACGAGCAGTACTTC. Protein: CATTRAAENYEQYF.

Only a few counts were recorded for this clonotype. This rearrangement joins TRBV21-1 to TRBJ2-7; the D call TRBD1 from the table was never checked on the DNA. TRBV21-1 is tagged as a pseudogene. This CDR3 has 21 residues. The CDR3 DNA reads TGTGCCAGCAGCAAAGGGATCAGGACAGTGACCCCTGAGACGAGCTCCTACGAGCAGTACTTC. It encodes CASSKGIRTVTPETSSYEQYF.

The chain couples TRBV27 to TRBJ1-2; D call uncertain. CDR3 length: 13 residues. The germline V gene encodes CDR1 MNHEY and CDR2 SMNVEV (reference sequence). V was clipped by 7 bases and J by 7 bases, with 16 bases between them. CDR3 DNA sequence: TGTGCCAGCATTTTTGGGAAACGAGGTGGCTACACCTTC. It specifies CASIFGKRGGYTF.

This clonotype showed up just a few times. The chain links TRBV10-3 to TRBJ2-3, with 9 bases identical to TRBD2. The CDR3 loop spans 20 amino acids. The V and J ends lost 2 bases and 0 bases, in that order; junction bases with no gene match: 15. Per the germline V gene, CDR1 is ENHRY and CDR2 is SYGVKD. CDR3 bases: TGTGCCATCAGTGAGGTCCTAGCGGGAAGCCGCGGTCTTAGCACAGATACGCAGTATTTT. Translated, it gives CAISEVLAGSRGLSTDTQYF.

The rearrangement uses TRBV6-5 and TRBJ2-5; D might be TRBD1 (6 bases). The DNA matches TRBJ2-7 better at its end, which makes the J call doubtful. The CDR3 has 15 residues. CDR1 is MNHEY and CDR2 is SVGAGI in the germline V gene. The CDR3 DNA sequence: TGTGCCAGCAGTTACTCCCTTCAGGGGAGCGCCGAGCAGTACTTC. Its translation: CASSYSLQGSAEQYF.

The table lists this clonotype with a few counts. The CDR3 DNA sequence: TGTGCCAGCAGCCCAACAATCAGCAATGAGCAGTTCTTC. Its protein product is CASSPTISNEQFF. The chain uses TRBV3-1 and TRBJ2-1; D unclear. Trimming stripped 4 bases from V and 6 bases from J, with 10 bases between. Germline assignment: CDR1 LGHDT and CDR2 YNNKEL (reference sequence). This CDR3 is 13 amino acids long.

This chain connects TRBV20-1 to TRBJ2-2; either TRBD1 or TRBD2 may fit D (6 bases each). V shed 1 base and J shed 7 bases, with 13 bases lying between them. CDR1 and CDR2 (germline): DFQATT, SNEGSKA (reference sequence). The CDR3 spans 14 residues. This CDR3 is CSARAGAAVGELFF. The CDR3 coding sequence is TGCAGTGCTAGAGCGGGGGCCGCAGTCGGGGAGCTGTTTTTT.

The genes are TRBV28 and TRBJ2-3; 11 bases are a match to TRBD2. Germline loops: CDR1 MDHEN, CDR2 SYDVKM. This CDR3 comprises 15 residues. J was trimmed by 10 bases and V by 6 bases; bases with no gene match: 12. CDR3 sequence: CASSLILAGGDPQYF. The DNA for the CDR3 is TGTGCCAGCAGCCTAATCCTAGCGGGGGGTGATCCGCAGTATTTT.